These T cell receptor beta chains were read from a single sample in a study of OX40 agonist ivuxolimab in advanced cancers. Profiled with immunoSEQ multiplex PCR; TCRdb holds only in-frame clones, not every one. The sample records tens of thousands of clones, about 91% being singletons. The material sequenced was CD4+ or CD8+ T cells sorted from blood, taken in a trial of the OX40 agonist ivuxolimab. These TCRs come from an adult with an advanced solid tumor such as melanoma, head and neck, liver or kidney cancer. Both conserved end residues are part of each CDR3. The order of the fields is clone size, V gene, J gene, D gene, CDR3 protein, CDR3 DNA. D genes are given only for firm matches. Clone size is not always given. Where it is, it says once, few, many or a class for expanded clones.

.	TRBV6-6	TRBJ2-5	.	CASRSSVPRETQYF	TGTGCCAGCAGATCTAGCGTACCCAGGGAGACCCAGTACTTC
.	TRBV6-5	TRBJ2-7	.	CASSVMGGEQYF	TGTGCCAGCAGTGTAATGGGTGGCGAGCAGTACTTC
once	TRBV7-2	TRBJ1-1	.	CASSLAQVGAEAFF	TGTGCCAGCAGCTTAGCCCAGGTGGGGGCTGAAGCTTTCTTT
.	TRBV30	TRBJ2-3	TRBD2	CAWGLADPDTQYF	TGTGCCTGGGGACTAGCGGATCCAGATACGCAGTATTTT
.	TRBV19	TRBJ2-5	.	CASSIPQETQYF	TGTGCCAGTAGTATCCCCCAAGAGACCCAGTACTTC
.	TRBV7-8	TRBJ2-7	.	CASSLNREGAYEQYF	TGTGCCAGCAGCTTAAACAGGGAGGGAGCCTACGAGCAGTACTTC
.	TRBV30	TRBJ1-5	.	CAWSTAGYQPQHF	TGTGCCTGGAGTACGGCGGGTTATCAGCCCCAGCATTTT
once	TRBV5-1	TRBJ2-3	.	CASSLGVRTDTQYF	TGCGCCAGCAGCTTGGGGGTTAGGACAGATACGCAGTATTTT
.	TRBV28	TRBJ2-1	.	CASTLGGAREQFF	TGTGCCAGCACCCTGGGGGGGGCACGGGAGCAGTTCTTC
.	TRBV15	TRBJ2-1	.	CATSTSSAESYNEQFF	TGTGCCACCAGCACCAGCTCAGCGGAATCCTACAATGAGCAGTTCTTC
.	TRBV28	TRBJ1-2	.	CACRGSSGYGYTF	TGTGCCTGTCGAGGTTCTAGCGGCTATGGCTACACCTTC
once	TRBV7-8	TRBJ1-2	.	CASSFPGYPYGYTF	TGTGCCAGCAGCTTTCCAGGGTACCCCTATGGCTACACCTTC
.	TRBV4-2	TRBJ1-1	TRBD1	CASSQEAVGRGPEAFF	TGTGCCAGCAGCCAAGAAGCGGTCGGTAGGGGGCCTGAAGCTTTCTTT
few	TRBV6-6	TRBJ1-1	.	CASGKPGNTEAFF	TGTGCCAGCGGCAAACCGGGGAACACTGAAGCTTTCTTT
.	TRBV27	TRBJ2-7	TRBD1	CASSLGQGSYEQYF	TGTGCCAGCAGTCTGGGACAGGGTTCCTACGAGCAGTACTTC
.	TRBV9	TRBJ2-1	TRBD2	CASSVGLAGEREQFF	TGTGCCAGCAGCGTAGGGCTAGCGGGAGAGCGGGAGCAGTTCTTC
.	TRBV25-1	TRBJ1-4	TRBD1	CASSDPGQVNEKLFF	TGTGCCAGCAGTGACCCGGGACAGGTAAACGAAAAACTGTTTTTT
.	TRBV6-1	TRBJ1-3	.	CASSGGLGGNTIYF	TGTGCCAGCAGTGGTGGTCTAGGTGGAAACACCATATATTTT
.	TRBV7-3	TRBJ1-1	.	CASSSTGTSTEAFF	TGTGCCAGCAGCAGCACAGGTACGAGCACTGAAGCTTTCTTT
once	TRBV29-1	TRBJ1-2	.	CSVAASTASGYTF	TGCAGCGTTGCGGCTTCTACGGCCTCTGGCTACACCTTC
.	TRBV4-3	TRBJ2-3	TRBD2	CASSPGTSGRSLDTQYF	TGCGCCAGCAGCCCCGGGACTAGCGGGAGAAGTTTGGATACGCAGTATTTT
once	TRBV7-2	TRBJ2-5	.	CASSTLGETQYF	TGTGCCAGCAGTACCCTGGGCGAGACCCAGTACTTC
.	TRBV2	TRBJ2-7	.	CASRMDQAYEQYF	TGTGCCAGCAGGATGGACCAAGCCTACGAGCAGTACTTC
once	TRBV4-3	TRBJ2-3	.	CASSQVRGSTDTQYF	TGCGCCAGCAGCCAAGTCCGAGGGAGCACAGATACGCAGTATTTT
.	TRBV28	TRBJ2-7	.	CASSLWAGRGEQYF	TGTGCCAGCAGTTTATGGGCGGGGAGGGGGGAGCAGTACTTC
.	TRBV27	TRBJ1-3	.	CASSFNSGNTIYF	TGTGCCAGCAGTTTCAACTCTGGAAACACCATATATTTT
.	TRBV9	TRBJ2-3	.	CASSVSWSTDTQYF	TGTGCCAGCAGCGTAAGCTGGAGCACAGATACGCAGTATTTT
once	TRBV4-1	TRBJ2-1	.	CASSQLGQKNNEQFF	TGCGCCAGCAGCCAATTAGGACAGAAGAACAATGAGCAGTTCTTC
.	TRBV18	TRBJ1-3	TRBD1	CASSPTGTGSGNTIYF	TGTGCCAGCTCACCTACCGGGACAGGCTCTGGAAACACCATATATTTT
.	TRBV7-8	TRBJ2-7	.	CASSLDRVGEQYF	TGTGCCAGCAGCTTAGACAGGGTTGGCGAGCAGTACTTC
.	TRBV28	TRBJ1-5	.	CASSPVSSNQPQHF	TGTGCCAGCAGTCCTGTGAGTAGCAATCAGCCCCAGCATTTT
.	TRBV28	TRBJ2-7	.	CASSLPGLRSYEQYF	TGTGCCAGCAGTTTACCGGGTCTGAGGTCCTACGAGCAGTACTTC
.	TRBV5-4	TRBJ2-6	.	CASSKRFSGANVLTF	TGTGCCAGCAGCAAACGGTTCTCTGGGGCCAACGTCCTGACTTTC
few	TRBV2	TRBJ2-7	.	CASSDIYEINSYEQYF	TGTGCCAGCAGTGACATTTACGAGATCAACTCCTACGAGCAGTACTTC
.	TRBV29-1	TRBJ2-7	TRBD1	CSVSPGTGLNEQYF	TGCAGCGTTTCCCCCGGGACAGGACTTAACGAGCAGTACTTC
.	TRBV4-1	TRBJ1-1	.	CASSQAPLRGNTEAFF	TGCGCCAGCAGCCAAGCCCCCTTACGAGGGAACACTGAAGCTTTCTTT
once	TRBV27	TRBJ2-7	TRBD2	CASRSGSSYEQYF	TGTGCCAGCAGGAGCGGGAGCTCCTACGAGCAGTACTTC
.	TRBV25-1	TRBJ1-2	.	CASSIKGVDYGYTF	TGTGCCAGCAGTATAAAGGGTGTTGACTATGGCTACACCTTC
.	TRBV25-1	TRBJ2-7	.	CASSTRRAKNTYEQYF	TGTGCCAGCAGTACCCGAAGGGCCAAAAACACCTACGAGCAGTACTTC
.	TRBV9	TRBJ2-1	.	CASTKGLRVDEQFF	TGTGCCAGCACGAAGGGTCTCCGGGTGGATGAGCAGTTCTTC
once	TRBV19	TRBJ1-4	TRBD1	CASSITKLTGTGGNEKLFF	TGTGCCAGTAGTATCACCAAACTCACCGGGACAGGGGGAAATGAAAAACTGTTTTTT
.	TRBV28	TRBJ1-2	.	CASSSGTRELHGYTF	TGTGCCAGCAGTTCTGGGACAAGGGAATTGCATGGCTACACCTTC
once	TRBV11-2	TRBJ2-7	.	CATGTPSSYEQYF	TGTGCCACCGGGACTCCGAGCTCCTATGAGCAGTACTTC
.	TRBV4-3	TRBJ1-4	TRBD1	CASSQLGQGNEKLFF	TGCGCCAGCAGCCAATTAGGACAGGGGAATGAAAAACTGTTTTTT
.	TRBV6-1	TRBJ2-7	.	CASKNQGTGYEQYF	TGTGCCAGCAAGAATCAGGGGACGGGCTACGAGCAGTACTTC
.	TRBV28	TRBJ2-2	TRBD2	CASSAGGTTGELFF	TGTGCCAGCAGTGCCGGGGGGACCACCGGGGAGCTGTTTTTT
.	TRBV6-5	TRBJ2-2	TRBD2	CASSPPGLGTGELFF	TGTGCCAGCAGTCCGCCGGGACTAGGAACCGGGGAGCTGTTTTTT
once	TRBV5-6	TRBJ1-2	.	CASSLDVGAGANYGYTF	TGTGCCAGCAGCTTGGATGTCGGGGCCGGCGCTAACTATGGCTACACCTTC
.	TRBV6-6	TRBJ1-3	TRBD1	CASRSSTGGSGNTIYF	TGTGCCAGCAGGTCATCGACAGGGGGCTCTGGAAACACCATATATTTT
.	TRBV11-2	TRBJ2-1	.	CASSPDIRYNEQFF	TGTGCCAGCAGCCCCGACATTCGCTACAATGAGCAGTTCTTC
.	TRBV27	TRBJ1-5	.	CASSLPESAGAQPQHF	TGTGCCAGCAGTTTACCAGAGTCAGCAGGAGCCCAGCCCCAGCATTTT
.	TRBV5-6	TRBJ2-3	.	CASSLRGADTQYF	TGTGCCAGCAGCCTTCGAGGGGCAGATACGCAGTATTTT
once	TRBV28	TRBJ1-5	.	CASSLNSNQPQHF	TGTGCCAGCAGTTTAAACAGCAATCAGCCCCAGCATTTT
few	TRBV9	TRBJ2-1	TRBD2	CASSGRTSGKGNEQFF	TGTGCCAGCAGCGGCCGGACTAGCGGGAAGGGCAATGAGCAGTTCTTC
.	TRBV25-1	TRBJ2-5	.	CASSEEGPLSETQYF	TGTGCCAGCAGTGAAGAGGGACCGCTCTCGGAGACCCAGTACTTC